These 17 T cell receptor beta chains were all obtained from the same sample, sequenced in a study of T cells in Graves' hyperthyroidism and ophthalmopathy. RNA transcripts provided the source from which TCR beta CDR3 regions were amplified. During a first-round RT-PCR of the TCR CDR3, the HTBI primer set was used. TCRdb analysed the multiplex PCR reads with MiXCR anew, one entry per CDR3 protein. Of roughly 160,000 distinct CDR3 sequences in the sample, approximately 9% were seen once. The sample comprised blood. The receptors shown here come from a woman younger than 30 with Graves' hyperthyroidism that later progressed to Graves' ophthalmopathy.

This clonotype was counted at least ten times. The rearrangement uses TRBV12-3 or TRBV12-4 and TRBJ1-2; TRBD1 aligns across 7 bases. The CDR3 sequence is 15 residues long. Trimming cost V 1 base and J 6 bases; bases outside gene matches: 8. In DNA, the CDR3 is TGTGCCAGCAGTTTAGTCATCGGGGACAGTCATGGCTACACCTTC. Translation: CASSLVIGDSHGYTF.

The chain couples TRBV19 to TRBJ2-7; 10 bases match TRBD2. Losses at the gene ends were 4 bases for V and 3 bases for J; bases not matched to a gene: 9. Germline V gene data show CDR1 as LNHDA and CDR2 as SQIVND (reference sequence). There are 16 residues in the CDR3. CDR3 region: CASSTYSGRHIYEQYF. The CDR3 DNA is TGTGCCAGTAGTACGTATAGCGGGAGGCACATCTACGAGCAGTACTTC.

Note on this clonotype: Since a much larger clone is just one base distant, this may be a read error. The CDR3: CSVEDRVRKQHNEQFF. The CDR3 DNA sequence: TGCAGCGTTGAAGATCGAGTAAGAAAACAGCACAATGAGCAGTTCTTC. The chain has TRBV29-1 and TRBJ2-1; D not certain. CDR3 length: 16 amino acids. Trimming cost V 0 bases and J 5 bases, with 17 bases left between them. Germline V CDR1 and CDR2: SQVTM, ANQGSEA.

This clonotype was seen ten or more times. V is TRBV2 and J is TRBJ2-1, with D possibly TRBD1 on 8 matching bases. The CDR3 is made up of 15 amino acids. CDR1 and CDR2 (germline): SNHLY, FYNNEI. Trimming cost V 7 bases and J 5 bases, with 18 bases left between them. CDR3 DNA sequence: TGTGCCAGCACTACCGACAGGGGAGGGGACAATGAGCAGTTCTTC. The encoded protein is CASTTDRGGDNEQFF.

This clonotype occurred many times. CDR3 protein: CASSAVRNYGYTF. In nucleotides, the CDR3 is TGTGCCAGCAGTGCAGTCCGAAACTATGGCTACACCTTC. The chain uses TRBV6-2 or TRBV6-3 and TRBJ1-2; D is unclear. The CDR3 covers 13 residues. Trimming removed 5 bases from V and 2 bases from J, with 9 bases in between. The germline V gene encodes CDR1 MNHEY and CDR2 SVGEGT.

This clonotype occurred many times. The gene calls are TRBV20-1 and TRBJ2-7, with 7 bases aligning to TRBD2. The CDR3 has 13 amino acids. The germline CDR1 and CDR2 sequences are DFQATT and SNEGSKA (reference sequence). The V segment lost 3 bases and the J segment 2 bases; nucleotides outside the gene matches: 4. CDR3 sequence reads: CSASGRSAYEQYF. For the CDR3, the DNA is TGCAGTGCTAGCGGGAGGTCTGCCTACGAGCAGTACTTC.

This clonotype was seen many times. V usage is TRBV6-1 and J usage is TRBJ1-4; a possible D gene is TRBD1 (5 bases). Germline V gene lookup returns CDR1 MNHNS and CDR2 SASEGT. V was shortened by 5 bases and J by 5 bases, with 15 bases between the two germline ends. This CDR3 is 15 amino acids long. As DNA, the CDR3 is TGTGCCAGCAGTCCAGCCTCGGGGGAGAATGAAAAACTGTTTTTT. Amino acids: CASSPASGENEKLFF.

This clonotype was seen at least ten times. This sequence joins TRBV5-5 and TRBJ2-1; a weak D match, TRBD1 (6 bases). The CDR3 is made up of 16 amino acids. The ends were cut back, 5 bases at V and 10 bases at J, with 25 bases in the middle. Germline CDR1 is SGHKS and CDR2 is YYEKEE (reference sequence). CDR3 sequence (DNA): TGTGCCAGCAGTAGGAGCCGGGACACGCTCCTCGGAGAGCAGTTCTTC. As protein: CASSRSRDTLLGEQFF.

This clonotype appeared many times. The V and J genes are TRBV12-3 or TRBV12-4 and TRBJ2-7; D unclear. V lost 6 bases and J 2 bases, leaving 20 bases between the germline ends. This CDR3 comprises 16 residues. The CDR3 DNA follows: TGTGCCAGCAGCCACCGAGACTCCGACGGCACCTACGAGCAGTACTTC. Amino acids: CASSHRDSDGTYEQYF.

At least ten counts were recorded for this clonotype. V gene TRBV3-1 combines with J gene TRBJ1-4; D remains unclear. Germline CDR1 reads LGHDT; CDR2 reads YNNKEL (reference sequence). The V end lost 0 bases, the J end lost 7 bases, and 33 bases lay between the germline ends. The CDR3 contains 22 residues. The CDR3 reads CASSQDGVSGFIGDAGSEKLFF. The CDR3 coding sequence is TGTGCCAGCAGCCAAGACGGTGTTTCAGGTTTTATTGGGGATGCAGGATCTGAAAAACTGTTTTTT.

There are many counts of this clonotype. The V gene is TRBV11-2, the J gene TRBJ2-2; 12 nucleotides match TRBD2. Trimming removed 5 bases from V and 5 bases from J; junction bases left unmatched: 6. The germline V gene encodes CDR1 SGHAT and CDR2 FQNNGV. The CDR3 is 16 residues long. The CDR3 is CASSPLAGGPTGELFF. The CDR3 DNA is TGTGCCAGCAGCCCTCTAGCGGGGGGGCCGACCGGGGAGCTGTTTTTT.

This clonotype appeared a few times. The V and J genes are TRBV6-1 and TRBJ2-1; TRBD2 matches at 10 bases. The CDR3 is made up of 16 amino acids. J was trimmed by 6 bases and V by 5 bases; bases with no gene match: 10. The germline V gene encodes CDR1 MNHNS and CDR2 SASEGT. CDR3 DNA: TGTGCCAGCAGTCCCTCATCAGCGGGGGGGCCCAATGAGCAGTTCTTC. It encodes CASSPSSAGGPNEQFF.

The genes are TRBV7-9 and TRBJ2-1, with 10 bases identical to TRBD2. Germline CDR1 SEHNR, CDR2 FQNEAQ (reference sequence). The CDR3 runs 16 residues. The trim removed 1 base at V and 6 bases at J, leaving 6 bases unmatched. CDR3 sequence: CASSLVWLAGVNEQFF. Here the CDR3 DNA reads TGTGCCAGCAGCTTAGTGTGGCTAGCGGGGGTCAATGAGCAGTTCTTC.

This clonotype was found many times. This chain joins TRBV30 and TRBJ2-2; D gene ambiguous. V lost 1 base, J lost 4 bases, and 7 bases lay in between. Germline lookup yields CDR1 GTSNPN and CDR2 SVGIG (reference sequence). The CDR3 spans 13 residues. The CDR3 protein is CAWSARATGELFF. The CDR3, as DNA: TGTGCCTGGAGTGCCCGGGCCACCGGGGAGCTGTTTTTT.

This clonotype was seen ten or more times. The CDR3 loop reads CATSDSEGSYTEAFF. The CDR3 nucleotides are TGTGCCACCAGTGATTCGGAAGGGAGTTACACTGAAGCTTTCTTT. The rearrangement uses TRBV24-1 and TRBJ1-1; D unresolved. V was pared by 2 bases and J by 3 bases, with 12 bases between. The CDR3 consists of 15 residues. Germline-derived CDR1 and CDR2 are KGHDR and SFDVKD.

This clonotype was observed many times. The J gene is TRBJ2-2, the V gene TRBV20-1; D is perhaps TRBD1 (5 bases). Trimming shortened V by 6 bases and J by 0 bases, and 11 bases separated the two germline ends. This CDR3 has 14 residues. In germline, CDR1 is DFQATT, CDR2 SNEGSKA (reference sequence). The CDR3 protein is CSAPKGSNTGELFF. CDR3 DNA: TGCAGTGCCCCTAAGGGGTCGAACACCGGGGAGCTGTTTTTT.

This clonotype occurred once. The chain combines TRBV29-1 with TRBJ2-7; 10 bases fit TRBD1. Germline loops: CDR1 SQVTM, CDR2 ANQGSEA. This CDR3 comprises 12 residues. With V trimmed by 5 bases and J by 6 bases, 4 bases remained unmatched. CDR3 region: CSVYRTGGEQYF. The CDR3 DNA is TGCAGCGTTTACCGGACAGGGGGCGAGCAGTACTTC.